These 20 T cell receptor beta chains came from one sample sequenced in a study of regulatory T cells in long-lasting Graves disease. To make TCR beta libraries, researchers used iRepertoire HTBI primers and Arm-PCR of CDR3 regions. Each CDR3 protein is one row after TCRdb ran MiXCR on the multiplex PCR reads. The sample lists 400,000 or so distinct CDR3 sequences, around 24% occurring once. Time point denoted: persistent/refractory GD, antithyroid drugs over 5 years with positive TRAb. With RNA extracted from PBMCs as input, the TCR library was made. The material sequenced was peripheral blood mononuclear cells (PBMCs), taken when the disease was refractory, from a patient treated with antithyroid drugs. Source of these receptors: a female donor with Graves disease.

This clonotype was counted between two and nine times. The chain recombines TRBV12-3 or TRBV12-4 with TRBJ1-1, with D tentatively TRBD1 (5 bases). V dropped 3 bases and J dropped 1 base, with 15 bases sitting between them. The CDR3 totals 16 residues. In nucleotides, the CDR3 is TGTGCCAGCAGTTTCGGGGGGGGGGGTACGAACACTGAAGCTTTCTTT. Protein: CASSFGGGGTNTEAFF.

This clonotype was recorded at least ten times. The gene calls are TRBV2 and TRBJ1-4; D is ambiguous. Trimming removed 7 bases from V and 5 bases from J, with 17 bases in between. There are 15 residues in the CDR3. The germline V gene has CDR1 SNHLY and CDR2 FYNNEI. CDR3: CASTKSGVQNEKLFF. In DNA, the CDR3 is TGTGCCAGCACCAAATCTGGGGTGCAAAATGAAAAACTGTTTTTT.

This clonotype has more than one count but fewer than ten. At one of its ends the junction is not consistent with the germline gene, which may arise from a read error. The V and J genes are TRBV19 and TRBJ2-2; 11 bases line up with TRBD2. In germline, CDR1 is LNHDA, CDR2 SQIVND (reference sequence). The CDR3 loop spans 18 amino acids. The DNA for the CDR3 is TGTGCCAATAGTTCCCGGACTAGCGGGCCTTCGAACACCGGGGAGCTGTTTTTT. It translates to CANSSRTSGPSNTGELFF.

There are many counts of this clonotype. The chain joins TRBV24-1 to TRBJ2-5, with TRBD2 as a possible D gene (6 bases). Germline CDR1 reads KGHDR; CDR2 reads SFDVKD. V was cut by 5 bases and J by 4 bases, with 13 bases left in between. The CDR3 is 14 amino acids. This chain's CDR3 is CATSAQGGSETQYF. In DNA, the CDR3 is TGTGCCACCAGTGCCCAGGGAGGCTCAGAGACCCAGTACTTC.

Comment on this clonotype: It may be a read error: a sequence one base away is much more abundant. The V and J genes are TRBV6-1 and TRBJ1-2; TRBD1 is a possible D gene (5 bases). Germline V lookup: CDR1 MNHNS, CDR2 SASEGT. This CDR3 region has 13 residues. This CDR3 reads CASSSDKRYGHTF. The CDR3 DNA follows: TGTGCCAGCAGCTCGGACAAAAGATATGGCCACACCTTC.

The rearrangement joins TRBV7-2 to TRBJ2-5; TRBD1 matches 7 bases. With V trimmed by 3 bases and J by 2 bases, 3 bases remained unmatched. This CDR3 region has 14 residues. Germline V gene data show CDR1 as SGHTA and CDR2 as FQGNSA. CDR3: CASSLTGKQETQYF. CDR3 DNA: TGTGCCAGCAGCTTGACAGGGAAACAAGAGACCCAGTACTTC.

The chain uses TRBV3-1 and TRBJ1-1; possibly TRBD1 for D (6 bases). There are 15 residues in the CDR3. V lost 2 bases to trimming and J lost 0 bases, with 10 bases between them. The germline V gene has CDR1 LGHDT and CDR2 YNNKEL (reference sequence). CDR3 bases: TGTGCCAGCAGCCAATGGGGACAAATGAACACTGAAGCTTTCTTT. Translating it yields CASSQWGQMNTEAFF.

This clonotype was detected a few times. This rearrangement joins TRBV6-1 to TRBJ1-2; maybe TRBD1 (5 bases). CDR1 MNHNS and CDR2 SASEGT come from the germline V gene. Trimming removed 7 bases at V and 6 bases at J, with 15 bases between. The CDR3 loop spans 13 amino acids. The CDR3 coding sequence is TGTGCCAGCACCTCTCGGGGGACGGATGGCTACACCTTC. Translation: CASTSRGTDGYTF.

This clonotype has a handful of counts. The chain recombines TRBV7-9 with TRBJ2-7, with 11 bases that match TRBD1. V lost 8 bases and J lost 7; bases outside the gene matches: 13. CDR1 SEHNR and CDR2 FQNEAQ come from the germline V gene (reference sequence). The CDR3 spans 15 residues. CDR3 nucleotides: TGTGCCAGCGGCCAGGGACAGGGGGGACCTTTGGAGCAGTACTTC. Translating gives CASGQGQGGPLEQYF.

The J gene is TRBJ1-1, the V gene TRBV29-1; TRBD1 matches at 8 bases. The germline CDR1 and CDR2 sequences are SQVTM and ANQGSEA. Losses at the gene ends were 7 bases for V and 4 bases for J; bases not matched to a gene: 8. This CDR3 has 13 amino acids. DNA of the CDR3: TGCAGCGCGACAGGGGTCTTGGGCACTGAAGCTTTCTTT. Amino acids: CSATGVLGTEAFF.

CDR3 nucleotides: TGTGCCAGCCCGTCCGCGGGAGTATTGTCTGGGGCCAACGTCCTGACTTTC. It translates to CASPSAGVLSGANVLTF. The chain joins TRBV7-2 to TRBJ2-6, with 7 bases fitting TRBD2. Germline CDR1 and CDR2: SGHTA and FQGNSA. CDR3 size: 17 residues. V shed 8 bases and J 1 base; nucleotides not matched to a gene: 11.

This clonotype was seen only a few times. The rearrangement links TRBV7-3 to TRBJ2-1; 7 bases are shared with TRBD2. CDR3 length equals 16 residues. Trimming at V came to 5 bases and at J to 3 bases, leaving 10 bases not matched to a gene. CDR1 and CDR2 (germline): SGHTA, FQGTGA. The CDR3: CASSLGGREGYNEQFF. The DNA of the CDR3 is TGTGCCAGCAGCCTCGGGGGGAGGGAGGGCTACAATGAGCAGTTCTTC.

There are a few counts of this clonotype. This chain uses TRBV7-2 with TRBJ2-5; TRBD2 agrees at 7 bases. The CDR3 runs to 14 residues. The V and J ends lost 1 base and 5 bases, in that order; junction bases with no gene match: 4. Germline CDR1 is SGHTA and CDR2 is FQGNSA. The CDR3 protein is CASSLGPGGETQYF. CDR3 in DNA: TGTGCCAGCAGCTTAGGACCCGGGGGGGAGACCCAGTACTTC.

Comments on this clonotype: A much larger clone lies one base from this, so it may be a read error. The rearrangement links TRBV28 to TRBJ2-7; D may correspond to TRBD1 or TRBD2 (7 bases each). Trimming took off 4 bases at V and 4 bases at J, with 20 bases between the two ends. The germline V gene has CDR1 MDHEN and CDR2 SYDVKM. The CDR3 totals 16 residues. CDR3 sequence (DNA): TGTGCCAGCAGTTCCCGGACTAGGGGGCCGACTTACGAGCAGTACTTC. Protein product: CASSSRTRGPTYEQYF. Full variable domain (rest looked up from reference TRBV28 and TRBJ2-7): DVKVTQSSRYLVKRTGEKVFLECVQDMDHENMFWYRQDPGLGLRLIYFSYDVKMKEKGDIPEGYSVSREKKERFSLILESASTNQTSMYLCASSSRTRGPTYEQYFGPGTRLTVT.

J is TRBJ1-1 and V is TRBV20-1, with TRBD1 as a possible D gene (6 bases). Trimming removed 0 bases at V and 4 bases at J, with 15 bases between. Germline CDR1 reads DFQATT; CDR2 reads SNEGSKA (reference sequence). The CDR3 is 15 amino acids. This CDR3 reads CSARDRRKGGTEAFF. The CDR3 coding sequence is TGCAGTGCTAGAGATCGGAGGAAAGGGGGCACTGAAGCTTTCTTT.

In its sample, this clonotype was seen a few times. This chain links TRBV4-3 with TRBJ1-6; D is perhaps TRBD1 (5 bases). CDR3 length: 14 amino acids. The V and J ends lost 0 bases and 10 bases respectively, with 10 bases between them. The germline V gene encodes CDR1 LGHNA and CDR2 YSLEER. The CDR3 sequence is CASSQDSWGSPLHF. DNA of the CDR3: TGCGCCAGCAGCCAAGATAGTTGGGGGTCACCCCTCCACTTT.

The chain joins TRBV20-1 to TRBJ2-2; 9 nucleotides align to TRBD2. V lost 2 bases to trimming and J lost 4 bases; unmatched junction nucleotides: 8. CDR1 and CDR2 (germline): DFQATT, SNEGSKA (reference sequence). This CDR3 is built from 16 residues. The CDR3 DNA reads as TGCAGTGCTAGAACCCTAGCGGGAATCCCCACCGGGGAGCTGTTTTTT. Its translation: CSARTLAGIPTGELFF.

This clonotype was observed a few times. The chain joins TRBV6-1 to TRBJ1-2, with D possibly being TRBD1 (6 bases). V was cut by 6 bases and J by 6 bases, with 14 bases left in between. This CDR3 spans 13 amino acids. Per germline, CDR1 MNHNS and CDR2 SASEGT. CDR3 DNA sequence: TGTGCCAGCAGCTCGGGACGGGACAATGGCTACACCTTC. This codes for CASSSGRDNGYTF.

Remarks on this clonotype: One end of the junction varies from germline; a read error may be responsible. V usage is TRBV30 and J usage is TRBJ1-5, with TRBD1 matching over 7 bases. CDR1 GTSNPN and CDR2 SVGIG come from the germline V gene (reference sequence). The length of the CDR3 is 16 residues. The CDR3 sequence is CTWSVRGQPYNQPQHF. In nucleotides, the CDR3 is TGTACCTGGAGTGTACGGGGACAGCCATACAATCAGCCCCAGCATTTT.

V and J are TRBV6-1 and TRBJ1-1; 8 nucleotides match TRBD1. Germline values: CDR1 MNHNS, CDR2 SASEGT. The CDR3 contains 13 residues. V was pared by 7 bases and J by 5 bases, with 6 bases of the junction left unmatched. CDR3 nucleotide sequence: TGTGCCAGCAACAGACAGGGGTGGACTGAAGCTTTCTTT. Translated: CASNRQGWTEAFF.